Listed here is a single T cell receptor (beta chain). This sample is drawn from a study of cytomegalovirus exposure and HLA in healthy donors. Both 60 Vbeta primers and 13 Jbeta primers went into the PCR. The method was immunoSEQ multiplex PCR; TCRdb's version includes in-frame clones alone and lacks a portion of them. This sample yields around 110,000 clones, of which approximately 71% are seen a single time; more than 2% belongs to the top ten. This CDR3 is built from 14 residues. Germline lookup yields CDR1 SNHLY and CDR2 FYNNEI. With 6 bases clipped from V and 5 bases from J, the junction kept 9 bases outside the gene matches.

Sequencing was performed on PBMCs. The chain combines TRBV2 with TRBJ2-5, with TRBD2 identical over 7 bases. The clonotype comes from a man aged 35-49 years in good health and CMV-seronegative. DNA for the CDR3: TGTGCCAGCAGGGCAGCGGGGCTCTTGGAGACCCAGTACTTC. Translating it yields CASRAAGLLETQYF.